This T cell receptor beta chain was captured by sequencing in a study of T cell responses to AZD1222 COVID-19 vaccine. General study results and limits: Reportedly, close to half of spike-specific TCRs are directed against unmutated variant regions.

Assay: immunoSEQ multiplex PCR; the TCRdb copy retains only in-frame clones and omits some. The table lists roughly 120,000 clones, just over 85% of them singletons. On this clone itself: The antigen remains unidentified.

Source: peripheral blood, taken 28 days after the second AZD1222 dose. The sequence came from an adult who received the AZD1222 COVID-19 vaccine.

CDR3 coding DNA: TGTGCCATCAGTGAGTCCGGGGAGCCCCAGCATTTT. Translated, it gives CAISESGEPQHF. The chain uses TRBV10-3 and TRBJ1-5; D call uncertain. Germline values: CDR1 ENHRY, CDR2 SYGVKD. V was pared by 0 bases and J by 8 bases, with 5 bases between. The CDR3 sequence is 12 residues long.